The rows below give T cell receptor beta chains drawn from one sample of a study of T cell responses to AZD1222 COVID-19 vaccine. The table came from immunoSEQ multiplex PCR; TCRdb's copy has only in-frame clones and leaves some out. The profile shows 150,000 to 200,000 clones, about 90% of them singletons. This material consisted of peripheral blood, taken 28 days after the second AZD1222 dose. All receptors come from an adult who received the AZD1222 COVID-19 vaccine. Both conserved end residues are part of each CDR3. For some rows the clone size is stated as once, few or many, or as a class when expanded; others skip it.

CDR3 protein	clone size	V gene	J gene
CASSYPGLARRGDEQFF	once	TRBV6-2/TRBV6-3	TRBJ2-1
CASSVGSASSYNEQFF	.	TRBV9	TRBJ2-1
CSARVPYGYTF	.	TRBV20-1	TRBJ1-2
CASRTERVRKPFF	.	TRBV23-1	TRBJ1-1
CASKQGAEVYEELFF	.	TRBV27	TRBJ2-2
CASGLVQGSETEAFF	.	TRBV12-5	TRBJ1-1
CSVSYQGLSSYNEQFF	once	TRBV29-1	TRBJ2-1
CASSLVTGSEYEQYF	.	TRBV7-9	TRBJ2-7
CASSPRTGGRGEAFF	.	TRBV28	TRBJ1-1
CASSPSTGRSTEAFF	.	TRBV7-9	TRBJ1-1
CASMTRGLDEKLFF	.	TRBV4-1	TRBJ1-4
CASTPPPSRSNTEAFF	.	TRBV19	TRBJ1-1
CASSLDGGNYGYTF	.	TRBV11-2	TRBJ1-2
CAWRGTLRQAKSTEAFF	once	TRBV30	TRBJ1-1
CASSLAGWSNQPQHF	few	TRBV5-1	TRBJ1-5
CASIGQGARWTEAFF	.	TRBV28	TRBJ1-1
CAPGAGSSYEQYF	once	TRBV30	TRBJ2-7
CASSNQLAGTETRSYYGYTF	.	TRBV21-1	TRBJ1-2
CAWSYTLAASTDTQYF	.	TRBV30	TRBJ2-3
CASSGPDRAANYGYTF	once	TRBV6-1	TRBJ1-2
CASSLDQVYGYTF	.	TRBV7-9	TRBJ1-2
CASSSRDSQDTIYF	.	TRBV7-2	TRBJ1-3
CASSQGSMNTEAFF	.	TRBV5-8	TRBJ1-1
CASSPVDGVNYGYTF	.	TRBV18	TRBJ1-2
CASSRGLDTEAFF	once	TRBV19	TRBJ1-1
CASSLLQIMNTEAFF	.	TRBV7-2	TRBJ1-1
CASSLAWSPDSPLHF	.	TRBV5-5	TRBJ1-6
CASSYSLEGSGYTF	once	TRBV6-5	TRBJ1-2
CASRAGTANTGELFF	.	TRBV6-6	TRBJ2-2
CASSLLLLGETQYF	.	TRBV11-2	TRBJ2-5
CASSFRAGGPRNEQFF	.	TRBV7-9	TRBJ2-1
CASSLDPSLGTDTQYF	few	TRBV5-1	TRBJ2-3
CASSRGPSGYTF	.	TRBV12-3/TRBV12-4	TRBJ1-2
CASSRNRGNQPQHF	few	TRBV3-1/TRBV3-2	TRBJ1-5
CASSERLAVKETQYF	.	TRBV2	TRBJ2-5
CASSIAGQPTNEQFF	.	TRBV19	TRBJ2-1
CASSLGGLAGWWGTDTQYF	.	TRBV7-2	TRBJ2-3
CASSTRTGSNTEAFF	.	TRBV7-2	TRBJ1-1
CASNHSGRQNNEQFF	.	TRBV7-3	TRBJ2-1
CASSTEYQETQYF	.	TRBV2	TRBJ2-5
CATKGTSGEPGAYEQYF	.	TRBV15	TRBJ2-7
CASSDSEGNGYTF	few	TRBV6-4	TRBJ1-2
CAISENPTYEQYF	.	TRBV10-3	TRBJ2-7
CASGRVGSAVSTDTQYF	.	TRBV28	TRBJ2-3
CASTPSRLVSYTF	.	TRBV12-3/TRBV12-4	TRBJ1-2
CASSVGGPNHIQYF	.	TRBV9	TRBJ2-4
CASMGETEQFF	.	TRBV19	TRBJ2-1
CAWKKGLAGGSSYNEQFF	.	TRBV30	TRBJ2-1
CASSPMGPPSTDTQYF	once	TRBV27	TRBJ2-3
CASTKGWTGGRNEQFF	few	TRBV2	TRBJ2-1
CASSRTGGDQPQHF	.	TRBV19	TRBJ1-5
CASSLSGGPGETQYF	.	TRBV27	TRBJ2-5
CASSRPGLGIDEQFF	.	TRBV16	TRBJ2-1
CASSPFGRDNYGYTF	.	TRBV18	TRBJ1-2
CATSSGVPQWGYTF	.	TRBV24-1	TRBJ1-2
CASSFPEMRGYGYTF	once	TRBV5-8	TRBJ1-2
CASSEESSGANVLTF	.	TRBV2	TRBJ2-6
CAISETGPSNQPQHF	.	TRBV10-3	TRBJ1-5
CASSYSGREDNEQFF	.	TRBV6-5	TRBJ2-1
CASSFRSGRPLHF	.	TRBV6-6	TRBJ1-6